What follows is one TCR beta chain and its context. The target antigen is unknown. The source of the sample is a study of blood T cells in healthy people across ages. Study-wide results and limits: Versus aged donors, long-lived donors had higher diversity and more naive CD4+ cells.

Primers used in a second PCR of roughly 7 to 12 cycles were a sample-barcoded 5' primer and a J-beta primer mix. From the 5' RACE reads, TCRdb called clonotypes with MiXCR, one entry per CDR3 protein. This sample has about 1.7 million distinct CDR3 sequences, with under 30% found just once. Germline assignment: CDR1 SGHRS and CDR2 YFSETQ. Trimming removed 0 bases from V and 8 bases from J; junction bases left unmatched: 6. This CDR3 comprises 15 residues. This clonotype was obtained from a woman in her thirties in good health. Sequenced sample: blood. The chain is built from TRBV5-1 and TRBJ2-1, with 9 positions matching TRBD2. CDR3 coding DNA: TGCGCCAGCAGCTTGGCCCGCGGGGGGGTGGATGAGCAGTTCTTC. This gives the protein CASSLARGGVDEQFF. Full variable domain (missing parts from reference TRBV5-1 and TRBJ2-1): KAGVTQTPRYLIKTRGQQVTLSCSPISGHRSVSWYQQTPGQGLQFLFEYFSETQRNKGNFPGRFSGRQFSNSRSEMNVSTLELGDSALYLCASSLARGGVDEQFFGPGTRLTVL.